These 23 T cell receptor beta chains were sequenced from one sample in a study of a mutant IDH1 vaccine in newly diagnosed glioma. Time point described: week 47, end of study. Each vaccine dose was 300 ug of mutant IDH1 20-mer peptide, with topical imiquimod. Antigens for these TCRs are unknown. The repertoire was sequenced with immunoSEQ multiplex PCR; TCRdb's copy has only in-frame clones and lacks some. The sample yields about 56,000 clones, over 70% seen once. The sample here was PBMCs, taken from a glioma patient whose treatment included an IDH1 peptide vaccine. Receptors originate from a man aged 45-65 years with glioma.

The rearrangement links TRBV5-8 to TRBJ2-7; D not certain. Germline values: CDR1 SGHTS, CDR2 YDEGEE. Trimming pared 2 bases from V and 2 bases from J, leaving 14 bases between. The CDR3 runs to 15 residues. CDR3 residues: CASSFRNGAPYEQYF. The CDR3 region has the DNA TGTGCCAGCAGCTTTCGGAATGGAGCTCCCTACGAGCAGTACTTC.

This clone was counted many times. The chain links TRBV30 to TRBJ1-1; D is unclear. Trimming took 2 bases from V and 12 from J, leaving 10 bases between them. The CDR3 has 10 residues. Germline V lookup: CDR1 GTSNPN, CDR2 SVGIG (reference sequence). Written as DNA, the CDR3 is TGTGCCTGGAGTTTGGCGGGATCTTTCTTT. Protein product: CAWSLAGSFF. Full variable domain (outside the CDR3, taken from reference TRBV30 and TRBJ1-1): SQTIHQWPATLVQPVGSPLSLECTVEGTSNPNLYWYRQAAGRGLQLLFYSVGIGQISSEVPQNLSASRPQDRQFILSSKKLLLSDSGFYLCAWSLAGSFFGQGTRLTVV.

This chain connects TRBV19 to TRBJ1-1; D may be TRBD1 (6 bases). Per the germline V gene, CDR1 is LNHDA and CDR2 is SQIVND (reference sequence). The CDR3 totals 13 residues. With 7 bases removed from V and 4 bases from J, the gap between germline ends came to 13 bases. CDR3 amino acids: CASKAGDVTEAFF. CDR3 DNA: TGTGCCAGTAAGGCAGGGGACGTCACTGAAGCTTTCTTT.

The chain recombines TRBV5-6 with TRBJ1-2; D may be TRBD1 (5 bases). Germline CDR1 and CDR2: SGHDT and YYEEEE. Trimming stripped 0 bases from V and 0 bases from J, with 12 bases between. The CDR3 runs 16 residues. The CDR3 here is CASSLAPGGANYGYTF. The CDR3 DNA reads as TGTGCCAGCAGCTTGGCCCCGGGAGGGGCTAACTATGGCTACACCTTC.

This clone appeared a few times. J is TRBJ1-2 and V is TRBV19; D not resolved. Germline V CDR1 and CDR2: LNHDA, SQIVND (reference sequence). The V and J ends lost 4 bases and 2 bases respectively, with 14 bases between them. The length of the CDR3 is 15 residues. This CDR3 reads CASSKGTDLNYGYTF. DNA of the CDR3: TGTGCCAGTAGTAAGGGTACGGACCTAAACTATGGCTACACCTTC.

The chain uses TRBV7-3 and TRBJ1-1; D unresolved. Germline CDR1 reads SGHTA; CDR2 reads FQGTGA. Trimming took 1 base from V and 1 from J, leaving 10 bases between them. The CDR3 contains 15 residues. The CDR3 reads CASSLNGGRNTEAFF. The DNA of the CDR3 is TGTGCCAGCAGCTTAAACGGAGGGAGGAACACTGAAGCTTTCTTT.

The CDR3 DNA is TGCGCCAGCAGCCAAGAAACGGGACCCTGGCGCGAGCAGTACTTC. Amino acids: CASSQETGPWREQYF. The J gene is TRBJ2-7, the V gene TRBV4-1, with D perhaps matching TRBD1 or TRBD2 (5 bases each). Per germline, CDR1 MGHRA and CDR2 YSYEKL. V lost 0 bases, J lost 6 bases, and 15 bases lay in between. The CDR3 has 15 residues.

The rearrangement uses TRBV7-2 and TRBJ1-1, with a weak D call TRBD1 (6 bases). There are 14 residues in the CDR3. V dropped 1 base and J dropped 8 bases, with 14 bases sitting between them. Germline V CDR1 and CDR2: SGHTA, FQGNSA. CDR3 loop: CASSLGTVRGEAFF. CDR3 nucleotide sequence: TGTGCCAGCAGCTTAGGGACAGTAAGGGGCGAAGCTTTCTTT.

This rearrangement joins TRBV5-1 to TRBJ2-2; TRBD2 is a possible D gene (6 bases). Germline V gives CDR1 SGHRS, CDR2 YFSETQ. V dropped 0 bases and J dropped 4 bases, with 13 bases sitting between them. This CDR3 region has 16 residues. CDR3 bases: TGCGCCAGCAGCTTGGGAGGCGGGGTTGGCACCGGGGAGCTGTTTTTT. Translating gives CASSLGGGVGTGELFF. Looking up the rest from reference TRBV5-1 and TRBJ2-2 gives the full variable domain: KAGVTQTPRYLIKTRGQQVTLSCSPISGHRSVSWYQQTPGQGLQFLFEYFSETQRNKGNFPGRFSGRQFSNSRSEMNVSTLELGDSALYLCASSLGGGVGTGELFFGEGSRLTVL.

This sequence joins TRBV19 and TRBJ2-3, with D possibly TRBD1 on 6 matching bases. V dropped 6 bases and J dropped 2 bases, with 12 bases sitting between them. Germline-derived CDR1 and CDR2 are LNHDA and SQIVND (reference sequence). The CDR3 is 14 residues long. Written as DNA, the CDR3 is TGTGCCAGTAGGATAACAGGGAACACAGATACGCAGTATTTT. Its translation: CASRITGNTDTQYF.

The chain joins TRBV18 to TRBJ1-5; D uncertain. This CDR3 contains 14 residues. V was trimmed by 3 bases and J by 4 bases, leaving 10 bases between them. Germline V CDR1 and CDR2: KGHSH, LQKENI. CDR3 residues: CASSPQSANQPQHF. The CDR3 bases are TGTGCCAGCTCACCCCAGTCGGCAAATCAGCCCCAGCATTTT.

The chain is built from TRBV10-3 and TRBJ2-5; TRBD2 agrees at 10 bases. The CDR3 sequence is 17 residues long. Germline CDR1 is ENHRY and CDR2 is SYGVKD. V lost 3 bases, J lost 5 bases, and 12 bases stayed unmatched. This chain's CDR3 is CAISDRLTSAGGETQYF. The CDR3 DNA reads TGTGCCATCAGTGACAGACTGACCTCAGCGGGGGGGGAGACCCAGTACTTC.

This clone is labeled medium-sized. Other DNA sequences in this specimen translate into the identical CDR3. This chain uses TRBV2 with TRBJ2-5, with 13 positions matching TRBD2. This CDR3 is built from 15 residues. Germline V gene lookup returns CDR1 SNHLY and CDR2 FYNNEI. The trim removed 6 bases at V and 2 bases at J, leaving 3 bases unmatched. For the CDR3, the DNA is TGTGCCAGCAGGGGGACTAGCGGGGCTCAAGAGACCCAGTACTTC. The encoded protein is CASRGTSGAQETQYF.

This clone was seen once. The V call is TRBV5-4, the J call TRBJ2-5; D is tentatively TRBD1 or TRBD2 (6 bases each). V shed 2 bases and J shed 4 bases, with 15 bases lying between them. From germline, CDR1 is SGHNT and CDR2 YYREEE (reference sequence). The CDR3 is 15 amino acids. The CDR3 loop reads CASSLMRGTLETQYF. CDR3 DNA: TGTGCCAGCAGCTTAATGAGGGGGACTTTAGAGACCCAGTACTTC.

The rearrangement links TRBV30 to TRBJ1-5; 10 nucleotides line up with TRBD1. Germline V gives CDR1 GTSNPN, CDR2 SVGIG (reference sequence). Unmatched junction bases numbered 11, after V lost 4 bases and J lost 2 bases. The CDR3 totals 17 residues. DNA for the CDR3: TGTGCCTGGACCAAGGGACAGGGGAAGTTGGGCAATCAGCCCCAGCATTTT. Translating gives CAWTKGQGKLGNQPQHF.

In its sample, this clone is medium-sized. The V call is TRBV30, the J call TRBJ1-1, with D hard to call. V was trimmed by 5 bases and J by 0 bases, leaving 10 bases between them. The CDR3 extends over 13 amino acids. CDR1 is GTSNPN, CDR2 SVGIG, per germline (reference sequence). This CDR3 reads CAWDDEVNTEAFF. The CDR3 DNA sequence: TGTGCCTGGGATGATGAGGTGAACACTGAAGCTTTCTTT.

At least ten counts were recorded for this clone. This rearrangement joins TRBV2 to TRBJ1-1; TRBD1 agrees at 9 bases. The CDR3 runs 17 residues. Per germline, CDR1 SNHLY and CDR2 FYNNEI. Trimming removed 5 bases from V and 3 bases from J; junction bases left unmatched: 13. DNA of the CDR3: TGTGCCAGCAGTACCTTCTTCCTCCGGGACAGGGACACTGAAGCTTTCTTT. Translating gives CASSTFFLRDRDTEAFF.

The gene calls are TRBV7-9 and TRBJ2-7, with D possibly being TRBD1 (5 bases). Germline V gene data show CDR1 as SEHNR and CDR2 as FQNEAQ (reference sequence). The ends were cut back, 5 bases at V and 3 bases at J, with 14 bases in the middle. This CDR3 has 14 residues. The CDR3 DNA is TGTGCCAGCAGCCCCGACGGGCAGGGCTACGAGCAGTACTTC. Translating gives CASSPDGQGYEQYF.

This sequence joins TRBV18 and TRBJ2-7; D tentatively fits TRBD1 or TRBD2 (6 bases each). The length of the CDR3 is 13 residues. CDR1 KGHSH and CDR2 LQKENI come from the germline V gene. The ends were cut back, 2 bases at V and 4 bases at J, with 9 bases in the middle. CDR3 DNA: TGTGCCAGCTCACCAATAGGGGGGTACGAGCAGTACTTC. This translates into CASSPIGGYEQYF.

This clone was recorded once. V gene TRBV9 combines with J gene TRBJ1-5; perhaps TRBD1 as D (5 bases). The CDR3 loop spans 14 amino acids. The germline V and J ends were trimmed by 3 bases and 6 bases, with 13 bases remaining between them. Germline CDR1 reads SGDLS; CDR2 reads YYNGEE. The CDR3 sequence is CASSASGAPQPQHF. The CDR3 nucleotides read TGTGCCAGCAGCGCCTCCGGGGCCCCTCAGCCCCAGCATTTT.

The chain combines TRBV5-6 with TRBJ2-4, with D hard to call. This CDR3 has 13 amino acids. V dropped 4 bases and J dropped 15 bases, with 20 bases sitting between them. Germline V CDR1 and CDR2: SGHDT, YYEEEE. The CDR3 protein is CASSRYGENRWYF. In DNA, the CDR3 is TGTGCCAGCAGCCGTTATGGTGAAAATAGGTGGTACTTC.

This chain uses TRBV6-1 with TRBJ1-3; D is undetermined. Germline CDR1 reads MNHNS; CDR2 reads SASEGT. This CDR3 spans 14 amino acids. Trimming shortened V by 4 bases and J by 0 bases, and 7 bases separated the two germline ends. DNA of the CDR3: TGTGCCAGCAGTGTCGACACCTCTGGAAACACCATATATTTT. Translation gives CASSVDTSGNTIYF.

The chain's CDR3 is CASSPRSGIDEQYF. CDR3 in DNA: TGTGCCAGCAGCCCGAGATCGGGAATCGACGAGCAGTACTTC. The chain joins TRBV5-8 to TRBJ2-7, with D possibly matching TRBD2 (5 bases). Germline assignment: CDR1 SGHTS and CDR2 YDEGEE. The V and J ends lost 4 bases and 5 bases respectively, with 16 bases between them. CDR3 length: 14 residues.